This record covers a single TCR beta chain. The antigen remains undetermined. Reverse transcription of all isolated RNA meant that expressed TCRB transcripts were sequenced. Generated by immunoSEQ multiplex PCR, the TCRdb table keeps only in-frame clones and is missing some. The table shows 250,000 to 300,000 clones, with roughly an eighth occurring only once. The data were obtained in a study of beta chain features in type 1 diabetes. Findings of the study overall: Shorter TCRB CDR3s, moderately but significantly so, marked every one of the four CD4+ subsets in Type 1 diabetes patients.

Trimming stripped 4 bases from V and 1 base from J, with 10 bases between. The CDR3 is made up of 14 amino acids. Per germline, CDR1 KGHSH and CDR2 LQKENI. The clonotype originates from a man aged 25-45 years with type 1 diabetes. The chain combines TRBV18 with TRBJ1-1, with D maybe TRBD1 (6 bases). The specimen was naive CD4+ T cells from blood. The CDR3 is CASSLQTGNTEAFF. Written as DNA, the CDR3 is TGTGCCAGCTCACTACAGACAGGGAACACTGAAGCTTTCTTT.